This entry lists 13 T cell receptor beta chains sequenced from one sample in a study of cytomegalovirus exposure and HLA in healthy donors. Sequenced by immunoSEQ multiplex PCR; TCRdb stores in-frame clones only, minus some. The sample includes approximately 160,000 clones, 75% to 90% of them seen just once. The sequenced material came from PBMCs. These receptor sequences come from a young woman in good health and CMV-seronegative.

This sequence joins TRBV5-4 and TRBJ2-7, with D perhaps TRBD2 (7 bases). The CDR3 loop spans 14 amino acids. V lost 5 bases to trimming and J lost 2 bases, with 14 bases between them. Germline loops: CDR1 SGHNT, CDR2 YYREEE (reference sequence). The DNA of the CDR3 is TGTGCCAGCAGGGGGGGGCAGAACCCCTACGAGCAGTACTTC. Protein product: CASRGGQNPYEQYF.

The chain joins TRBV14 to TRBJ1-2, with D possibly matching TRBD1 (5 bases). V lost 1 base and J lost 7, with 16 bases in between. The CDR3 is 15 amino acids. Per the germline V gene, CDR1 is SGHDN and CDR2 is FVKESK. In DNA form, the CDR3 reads TGTGCCAGCAGCCAAGTTATAAGGGGAAGGAGTGGCTACACCTTC. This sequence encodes CASSQVIRGRSGYTF.

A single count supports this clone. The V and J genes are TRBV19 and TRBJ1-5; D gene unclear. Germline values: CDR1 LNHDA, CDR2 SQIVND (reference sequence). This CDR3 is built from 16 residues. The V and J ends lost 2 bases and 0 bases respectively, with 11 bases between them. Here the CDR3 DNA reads TGTGCCAGTAGTATAAGATTACGGGGTAGCAATCAGCCCCAGCATTTT. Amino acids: CASSIRLRGSNQPQHF.

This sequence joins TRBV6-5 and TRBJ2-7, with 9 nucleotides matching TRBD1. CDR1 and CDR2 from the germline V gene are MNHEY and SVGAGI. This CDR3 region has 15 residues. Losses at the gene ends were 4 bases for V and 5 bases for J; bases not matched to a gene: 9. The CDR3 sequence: CASSSPGQGTHEQYF. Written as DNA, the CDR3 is TGTGCCAGCAGTTCACCGGGACAGGGTACCCACGAGCAGTACTTC.

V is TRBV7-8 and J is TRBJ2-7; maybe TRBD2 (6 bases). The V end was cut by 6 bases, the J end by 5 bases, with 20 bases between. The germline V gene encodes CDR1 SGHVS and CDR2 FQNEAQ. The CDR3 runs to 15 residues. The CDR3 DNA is TGTGCCAGCAGTTCGAGACCCCACGGGGGAGACGAGCAGTACTTC. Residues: CASSSRPHGGDEQYF. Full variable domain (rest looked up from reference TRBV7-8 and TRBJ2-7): GAGVSQSPRYKVAKRGQDVALRCDPISGHVSLFWYQQALGQGPEFLTYFQNEAQLDKSGLPSDRFFAERPEGSVSTLKIQRTQQEDSAVYLCASSSRPHGGDEQYFGPGTRLTVT.

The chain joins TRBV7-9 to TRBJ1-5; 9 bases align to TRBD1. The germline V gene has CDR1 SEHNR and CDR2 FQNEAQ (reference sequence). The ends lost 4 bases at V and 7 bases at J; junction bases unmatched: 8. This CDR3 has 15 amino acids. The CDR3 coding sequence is TGTGCCAGCAGCTCATCCTCGGGACAGGGCCAGCCCCAGCATTTT. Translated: CASSSSSGQGQPQHF. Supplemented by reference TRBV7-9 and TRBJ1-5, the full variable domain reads DTGVSQNPRHKITKRGQNVTFRCDPISEHNRLYWYRQTLGQGPEFLTYFQNEAQLEKSRLLSDRFSAERPKGSFSTLEIQRTEQGDSAMYLCASSSSSGQGQPQHFGDGTRLSIL.

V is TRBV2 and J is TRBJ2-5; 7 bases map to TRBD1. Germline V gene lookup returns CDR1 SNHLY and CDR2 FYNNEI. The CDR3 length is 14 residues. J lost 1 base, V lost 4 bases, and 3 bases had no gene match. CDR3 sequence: CASSGGQLQETQYF. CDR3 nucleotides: TGTGCCAGCAGTGGGGGACAGCTCCAAGAGACCCAGTACTTC.

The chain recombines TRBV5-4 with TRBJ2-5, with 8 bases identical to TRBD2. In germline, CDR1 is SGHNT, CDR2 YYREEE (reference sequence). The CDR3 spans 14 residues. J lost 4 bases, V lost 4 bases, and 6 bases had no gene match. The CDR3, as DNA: TGTGCCAGCAGCCCGGGGGGGATCCGAGAGACCCAGTACTTC. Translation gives CASSPGGIRETQYF.

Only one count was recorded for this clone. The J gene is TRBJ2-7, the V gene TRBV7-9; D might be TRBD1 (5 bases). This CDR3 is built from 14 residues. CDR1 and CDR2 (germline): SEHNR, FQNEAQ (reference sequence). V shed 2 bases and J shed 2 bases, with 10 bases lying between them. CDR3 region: CASSLPGSPYEQYF. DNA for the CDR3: TGTGCCAGCAGCTTACCAGGGTCCCCCTACGAGCAGTACTTC.

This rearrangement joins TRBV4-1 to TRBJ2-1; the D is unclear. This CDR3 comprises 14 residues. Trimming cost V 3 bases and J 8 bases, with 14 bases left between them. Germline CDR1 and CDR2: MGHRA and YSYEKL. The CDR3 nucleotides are TGCGCCAGCAGCCATCTTCTAGGCCGAGATGAGCAGTTCTTC. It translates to CASSHLLGRDEQFF.

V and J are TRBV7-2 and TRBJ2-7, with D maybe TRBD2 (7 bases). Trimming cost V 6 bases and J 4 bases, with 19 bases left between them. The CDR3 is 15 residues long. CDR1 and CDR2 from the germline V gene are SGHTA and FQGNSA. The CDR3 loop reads CASSRTGGPQYEQYF. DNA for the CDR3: TGTGCCAGCAGTCGTACCGGGGGGCCTCAGTACGAGCAGTACTTC. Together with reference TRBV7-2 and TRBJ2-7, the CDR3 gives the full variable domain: GAGVSQSPSNKVTEKGKDVELRCDPISGHTALYWYRQSLGQGLEFLIYFQGNSAPDKSGLPSDRFSAERTGGSVSTLTIQRTQQEDSAVYLCASSRTGGPQYEQYFGPGTRLTVT.

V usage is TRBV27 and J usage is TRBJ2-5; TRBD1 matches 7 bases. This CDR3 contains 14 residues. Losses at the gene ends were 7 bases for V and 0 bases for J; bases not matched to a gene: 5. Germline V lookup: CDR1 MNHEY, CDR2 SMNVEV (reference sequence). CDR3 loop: CASKHRGNQETQYF. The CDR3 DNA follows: TGTGCCAGCAAACACAGGGGCAACCAAGAGACCCAGTACTTC.

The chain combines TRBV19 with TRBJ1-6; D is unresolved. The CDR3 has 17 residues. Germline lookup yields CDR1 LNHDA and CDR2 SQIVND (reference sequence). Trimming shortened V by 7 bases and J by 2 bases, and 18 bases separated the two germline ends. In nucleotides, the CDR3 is TGTGCCAGTACCACAAACTCTCGCGGGACCTATAATTCACCCCTCCACTTT. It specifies CASTTNSRGTYNSPLHF.